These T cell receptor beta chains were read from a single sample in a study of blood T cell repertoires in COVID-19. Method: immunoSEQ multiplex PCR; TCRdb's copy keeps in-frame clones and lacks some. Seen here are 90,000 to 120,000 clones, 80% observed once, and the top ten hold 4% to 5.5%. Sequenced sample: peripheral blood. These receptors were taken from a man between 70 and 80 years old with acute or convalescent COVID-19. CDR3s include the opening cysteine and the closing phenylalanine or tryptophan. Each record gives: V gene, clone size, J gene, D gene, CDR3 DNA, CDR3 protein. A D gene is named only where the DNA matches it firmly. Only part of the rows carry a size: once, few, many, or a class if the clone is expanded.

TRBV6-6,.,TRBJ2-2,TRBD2,TGTGCCAGCTGTTTTTCCGGGACTACAACCGGGGAGCTGTTTTTT,CASCFSGTTTGELFF
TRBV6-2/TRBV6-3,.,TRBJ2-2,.,TGTGCCAGCAGTTACTCTATCGGGGAGCTGTTTTTT,CASSYSIGELFF
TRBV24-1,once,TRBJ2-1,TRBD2,TGTGCCACCAGTTCGAGCGGGGGGGCGCCTAGCTCCTACAATGAGCAGTTCTTC,CATSSSGGAPSSYNEQFF
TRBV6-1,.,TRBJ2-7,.,TGTGCCAGCAGTGAAGGACAGGCCAGGGCCTACGGGCAGTACTTC,CASSEGQARAYGQYF
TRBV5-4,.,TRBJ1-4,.,TGTGCCAGCAGCGGCGGTGGACAGTTAAATGAAAAACTGTTTTTT,CASSGGGQLNEKLFF
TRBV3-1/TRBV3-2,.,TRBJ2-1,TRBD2,TGTGCCAGCAGCCCCGGGACTAGCGACTTCGATGAGCAGTTCTTC,CASSPGTSDFDEQFF
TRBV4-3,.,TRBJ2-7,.,TGCGCCAGCAGCCAGGGGGTGAGCAGGGGATACGAGCAGTACTTC,CASSQGVSRGYEQYF
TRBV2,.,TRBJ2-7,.,TGTGCCAGCAGTGATGGGGGCGTCGGGACGCAAGAATACGAGCAGTACTTC,CASSDGGVGTQEYEQYF
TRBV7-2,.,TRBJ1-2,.,TGTGCCAGCAGCTTAGGGGGCACCTATGGCTACACCTTC,CASSLGGTYGYTF
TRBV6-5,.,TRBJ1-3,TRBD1,TGTGCCAGCAGTTACACAGGGGTAGATTTCGGAAACACCATATATTTT,CASSYTGVDFGNTIYF
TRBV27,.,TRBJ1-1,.,TGTGCCAGCAGTGCCCAGGGGTACAACACTGAAGCTTTCTTT,CASSAQGYNTEAFF
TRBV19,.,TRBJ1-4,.,TGTGCCAGTAGTATGCGTTCGATACGGGAAAAACTGTTTTTT,CASSMRSIREKLFF
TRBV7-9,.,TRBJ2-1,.,TGTGCCAGCAGCGGGGAGTTTGAGCAGTTCTTC,CASSGEFEQFF
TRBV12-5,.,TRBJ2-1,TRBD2,TGTGCTAGTGGCCGAGGACTAGCGGGGGGAAATGAGCAGTTCTTC,CASGRGLAGGNEQFF
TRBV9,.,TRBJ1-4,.,TGTGCCAGCAGCCCCGGGTCCATAGAAAAACTGTTTTTT,CASSPGSIEKLFF
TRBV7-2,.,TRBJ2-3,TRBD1,TGTGCCAGCAGCCACCGGGACAGGCCCGTGGTAGATACGCAGTATTTT,CASSHRDRPVVDTQYF
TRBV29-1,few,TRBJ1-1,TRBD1,TGCAGCGTTGGCGGGACAGGGGGCACTGAAGCTTTCTTT,CSVGGTGGTEAFF
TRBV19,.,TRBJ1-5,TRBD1,TGTGCCAGTAGTGGAACAGGGGGCGTTCAGCCCCAGCATTTT,CASSGTGGVQPQHF
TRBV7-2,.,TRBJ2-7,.,TGTGCCAGCAGCTTTAAACATCCCTACGAGCAGTACTTC,CASSFKHPYEQYF
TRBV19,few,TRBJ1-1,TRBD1,TGTGCCAGTAGAGTCCCGGGACAGGGGGGGACTGAAGCTTTCTTT,CASRVPGQGGTEAFF
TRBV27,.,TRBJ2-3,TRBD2,TGTGCCAACCCATCCCCCGGGACTAGCGGGGATTCTCGCACAGATACGCAGTATTTT,CANPSPGTSGDSRTDTQYF
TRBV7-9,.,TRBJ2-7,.,TGTGCCAGCACCTCTTCCGGGGGCGCGGGGGCCTACGAGCAGTACTTC,CASTSSGGAGAYEQYF
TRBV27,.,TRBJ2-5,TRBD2,TGTGCCAGCAGCCATAGCGGGGTTATAACCCAGTACTTC,CASSHSGVITQYF
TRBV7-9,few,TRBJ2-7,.,TGTGCCAGCAGCTTGGACGCAGGGATAGGCTACGAGCAGTACTTC,CASSLDAGIGYEQYF
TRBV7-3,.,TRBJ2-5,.,TGTGCCAGCAGCCCGGCTAGCGCAGAGACCCAGTACTTC,CASSPASAETQYF
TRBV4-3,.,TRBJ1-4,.,TGCGCCAGCAGCCGCGTTAATGAAAAACTGTTTTTT,CASSRVNEKLFF
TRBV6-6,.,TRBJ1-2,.,TGTGCCAGCAGGGCTGACAGGTCGGATGGCTACACCTTC,CASRADRSDGYTF
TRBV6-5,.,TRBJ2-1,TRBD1,TGTGCCAGCAGTTGGGGACAGGGGTCATACAATGAGCAGTTCTTC,CASSWGQGSYNEQFF
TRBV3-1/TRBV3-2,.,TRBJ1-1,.,TGTGCCAGCAGCCATGGGGGGACTGAAGCTTTCTTT,CASSHGGTEAFF
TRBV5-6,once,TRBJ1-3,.,TGTGCCAGCAGCTATCTATCACAGGGAGTCTCTGGAAACACCATATATTTT,CASSYLSQGVSGNTIYF
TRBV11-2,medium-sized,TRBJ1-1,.,TGTGCCAGCAGCTTCTGGGGTTGGGCAGGGATGAACACTGAAGCTTTCTTT,CASSFWGWAGMNTEAFF
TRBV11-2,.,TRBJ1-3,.,TGTGCCAGCAGCTTTACGGGGGGGACCCGCCGATCTGGAAACACCATATATTTT,CASSFTGGTRRSGNTIYF
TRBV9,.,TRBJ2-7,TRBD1,TGTGCCAGCAGCGTTGGGCCAGGGGGTGGTTACGAGCAGTACTTC,CASSVGPGGGYEQYF
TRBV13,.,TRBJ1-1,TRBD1,TGTGCCAGCAGCCCCCGAACAGGGGAACTTTTGAACACTGAAGCTTTCTTT,CASSPRTGELLNTEAFF
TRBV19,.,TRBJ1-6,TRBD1,TGTGCCAGTCGCCCTGGACAGGCCTATAATTCACCCCTCCACTTT,CASRPGQAYNSPLHF
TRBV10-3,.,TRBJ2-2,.,TGTGCCATCAGCCCTGAGGCGACCGGGGAGCTGTTTTTT,CAISPEATGELFF
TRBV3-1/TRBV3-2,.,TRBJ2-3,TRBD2,TGTGCCAGCAGCCAGGACCTCGGGGGGGATACGCAGTATTTT,CASSQDLGGDTQYF
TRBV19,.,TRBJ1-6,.,TGTGCCAGTCAAAAAGGGGAGGATTCACCCCTCCACTTT,CASQKGEDSPLHF
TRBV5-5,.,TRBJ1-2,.,TGTGCCAGCAAGGAGGCTAACTATGGCTACACCTTC,CASKEANYGYTF
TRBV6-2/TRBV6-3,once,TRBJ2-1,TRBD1,TGTGCCAGCAGTTACTCGGGACAGGGTAGAGGCAATGAGCAGTTCTTC,CASSYSGQGRGNEQFF
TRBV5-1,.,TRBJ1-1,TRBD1,TGCGCCAGCAGCCACCAAGGGGGCAACACTGAAGCTTTCTTT,CASSHQGGNTEAFF
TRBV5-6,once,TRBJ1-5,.,TGTGCCAGCAGCTTGGGGCAGGGTCAGCCCCAGCATTTT,CASSLGQGQPQHF
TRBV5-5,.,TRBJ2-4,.,TGTGCCAGCAGCTCCGCCAGGGTGGCGAACATTCAGTACTTC,CASSSARVANIQYF
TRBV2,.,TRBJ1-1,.,TGTGCCAGCAGTGAGGCAGGGACAGAAGCTTTCTTT,CASSEAGTEAFF
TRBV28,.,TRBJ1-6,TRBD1,TGTGCCAGCAGTTCTGGACAGGGTGATTCACCCCTCCACTTT,CASSSGQGDSPLHF